The text below deals with one TCR beta chain. The data derive from a study of OX40 agonist ivuxolimab in advanced cancers. Assay: immunoSEQ multiplex PCR; the TCRdb copy retains only in-frame clones and omits some. The data show 99,000 or so clones, about 92% seen once. The V gene's germline CDR1 is LNHNV and CDR2 YYDKDF (reference sequence). Trimming pared 1 base from V and 6 bases from J, leaving 10 bases between. This CDR3 spans 13 amino acids. The clonotype was recovered from an adult with an advanced solid tumor such as melanoma, head and neck, liver or kidney cancer. The chain combines TRBV15 with TRBJ2-7; D not resolved. The specimen comprised CD4+ or CD8+ T cells sorted from blood, sampled in a trial of the OX40 agonist ivuxolimab. Here the CDR3 DNA reads TGTGCCACCAGCAGAGTATGGAGCAGCGAGCAGTACTTC. Amino acid sequence: CATSRVWSSEQYF.